Described below is a single T cell receptor (beta chain) sequence and its context. Recent vaccinations or acute infections were absent in the healthy HIV-negative adult donors. This entry is derived from a study of shared clonotypes between healthy human individuals. When replicate PCRs were run on sorted subsets, they used about 200 ng DNA, roughly 30,000 T cell genomes. TCRdb's copy holds only in-frame clones and misses some; the assay was immunoSEQ multiplex PCR. The table shows over a million clones, with 78% occurring only once. V dropped 0 bases and J dropped 5 bases, with 13 bases sitting between them. The CDR3 loop spans 15 amino acids. CDR1 and CDR2 (germline): MNHNS, SASEGT.

The V call is TRBV6-1, the J call TRBJ2-5, with D maybe TRBD2 (6 bases). The sample comprised memory CD4+ T cells from PBMCs. Subset in this sample: CD45RA-negative fraction. This clonotype originated in a young man in good health. Some clones in this sample may be carry-over from other donors' samples. Here the CDR3 reads CASSEAWRGRETQYF. Here the CDR3 DNA reads TGTGCCAGCAGTGAAGCGTGGCGGGGCAGGGAGACCCAGTACTTC.